The 12 T cell receptor beta chains in this list originate from one sample, sequenced in a study of monozygotic twins with inflammatory bowel disease. TCRdb processed the 5' RACE reads again and assigns one entry to each CDR3 protein, with no DNA. The clone table shows around 190,000 distinct CDR3 sequences, with the ten largest holding around 1.5%. Material for sequencing was blood. Receptors originate from a human donor with ulcerative colitis or Crohn's disease, or a healthy co-twin of an affected twin (not recorded which).

CDR3 sequence: CASSLGPGVQETQYF. V is TRBV5-5 and J is TRBJ2-5; TCRdb's assignment of TRBD1 cannot be checked, as there is no DNA. The CDR3 spans 15 residues. Germline lookup yields CDR1 SGHKS and CDR2 YYEKEE (reference sequence).

The chain recombines TRBV15 with TRBJ2-7. CDR3 length: 13 residues. Germline lookup yields CDR1 LNHNV and CDR2 YYDKDF (reference sequence). The CDR3 is CATSMQFIYEQYF. The full variable domain, completed using reference TRBV15 and TRBJ2-7, is DAMVIQNPRYQVTQFGKPVTLSCSQTLNHNVMYWYQQKSSQAPKLLFHYYDKDFNNEADTPDNFQSRRPNTSFCFLDIRSPGLGDTAMYLCATSMQFIYEQYFGPGTRLTVT.

The rearrangement links TRBV10-3 to TRBJ1-6; TCRdb reports TRBD1, a call that lacks DNA to check it against. Germline CDR1 and CDR2: ENHRY and SYGVKD. This CDR3 comprises 18 residues. The CDR3 sequence: CAISEPTRGPQGYSPLHF.

This chain connects TRBV7-9 to TRBJ1-1; with no DNA, the TCRdb D assignment of TRBD1 cannot be verified. There are 15 residues in the CDR3. Germline V gene data show CDR1 as SEHNR and CDR2 as FQNEAQ (reference sequence). The CDR3: CASSVVGQLNTEAFF.

The rearrangement joins TRBV5-5 to TRBJ1-5. CDR3 length: 14 amino acids. Germline CDR1 SGHKS, CDR2 YYEKEE (reference sequence). CDR3 region: CASSWRDSNQPQHF.

The gene calls are TRBV7-6 and TRBJ2-5; TCRdb indicates TRBD2, and absent DNA this call remains unverified. The CDR3 contains 13 residues. The germline V gene encodes CDR1 SGHVS and CDR2 FNYEAQ. The CDR3 loop reads CASSRGPKETQYF. Together with reference TRBV7-6 and TRBJ2-5, the CDR3 gives the full variable domain: GAGVSQSPRYKVTKRGQDVALRCDPISGHVSLYWYRQALGQGPEFLTYFNYEAQQDKSGLPNDRFSAERPEGSISTLTIQRTEQRDSAMYRCASSRGPKETQYFGPGTRLLVL.

The gene calls are TRBV11-2 and TRBJ2-7; no DNA is available, so the TRBD2 call from TCRdb remains unchecked. The CDR3 is 19 amino acids. Germline values: CDR1 SGHAT, CDR2 FQNNGV. The CDR3 sequence is CASSLGDLRVSGAPYEQYF.

V and J are TRBV7-7 and TRBJ2-5; TCRdb indicates TRBD1, and absent DNA this call remains unverified. Germline-derived CDR1 and CDR2 are SSHAT and FNYEAQ (reference sequence). This CDR3 has 15 amino acids. This CDR3 is CASSTGQGAMETQYF.

CDR3 amino acids: CASSLAERGGLQFF. The V call is TRBV7-2, the J call TRBJ2-1; checking the TCRdb D call of TRBD2 is not possible without DNA. CDR1 is SGHTA, CDR2 FQGNSA, per germline. The CDR3 is made up of 14 amino acids. Full variable domain (rest looked up from reference TRBV7-2 and TRBJ2-1): GAGVSQSPSNKVTEKGKDVELRCDPISGHTALYWYRQSLGQGLEFLIYFQGNSAPDKSGLPSDRFSAERTGGSVSTLTIQRTQQEDSAVYLCASSLAERGGLQFFGPGTRLTVL.

The chain couples TRBV20-1 to TRBJ1-5; the D call from TCRdb, TRBD1, cannot be confirmed without DNA. Germline CDR1 reads DFQATT; CDR2 reads SNEGSKA (reference sequence). The CDR3 loop spans 17 amino acids. The CDR3 loop reads CSASPPPGQVPVQPQHF.

This chain joins TRBV12-3 or TRBV12-4 and TRBJ2-5; checking the TCRdb D call of TRBD2 is not possible without DNA. This CDR3 has 15 residues. The CDR3 loop is CASTAGTSGVETQYF.

This sequence joins TRBV20-1 and TRBJ2-5; TCRdb designates TRBD2, a call that cannot be tested without DNA. This CDR3 has 11 residues. Germline CDR1 and CDR2: DFQATT and SNEGSKA (reference sequence). The CDR3 sequence: CSGLAQETQYF.